This record concerns one TCR beta chain sequence. Antigen: not known. The CDR3 runs to 14 residues. The germline V gene has CDR1 SNHLY and CDR2 FYNNEI. From its re-call of the 5' RACE reads, TCRdb lists each CDR3 protein once, without DNA. The listing records 350,000 to 450,000 distinct CDR3 sequences. The sample is drawn from a study of T cells expressing NK-cell markers. Study-wide results and limits: In a group of roughly 6 donors, dominant NKG2C+ clonotypes represented roughly 1.0-7.0% of CD8+ T cells. Whether expanded NKG2C+ T cell clones recognized HCMV stayed uncertain.

Sequencing input: blood T cells: a sorted CD56 or NKG2C T cell subset, CD4+ or CD8+ T cells, or bulk PBMC T cells (not recorded which). V is TRBV2 and J is TRBJ2-3; the D call of TRBD2 rests on TCRdb alone, since no DNA is present to check it. The TCR originated in a man aged 18-70 years in good health. CDR3 sequence reads: CASTAGRATDTQYF.